This is a list of T cell receptor beta chains from one sample in a study of blood T cells in healthy people across ages. One entry per CDR3 protein results from TCRdb running MiXCR on the 5' RACE reads. In the table there are about 510,000 distinct CDR3 sequences, about 25% of which are singletons. These data were also filed under a second study, of T cells of mothers and their children.

The sample comprised blood. The origin of the receptors is a boy aged 2 to 10 in good health. The CDR3 runs from the conserved cysteine through the conserved F or W. A D gene is named only where the DNA matches it firmly. For some rows the clone size is stated as once, few or many, or as a class when expanded; others skip it.

j_call v_call d_call clone_size cdr3_nt cdr3_aa
TRBJ1-1 TRBV3-1 . once TGTGCCAGCAGCCCCGTCCGACTGAGTGAAGCTTTCTTT CASSPVRLSEAFF
TRBJ2-1 TRBV12-3/TRBV12-4 . . TGTGCCAGCAGTTTAGGGGGGGATAATGAGCAGTTCTTC CASSLGGDNEQFF
TRBJ2-5 TRBV7-7 . . TGTGCTAGCAGCTTTAAGGCAGAAGAGACCCAGTACTTC CASSFKAEETQYF
TRBJ1-4 TRBV27 TRBD1 . TGTGCCAGCGCTAGGGGGCGCGGTGAAAAACTGTTTTTT CASARGRGEKLFF
TRBJ2-1 TRBV6-5 . few TGTGCCAGCGCCCTCCGAGGGGATGCTTACAATGAGCAGTTCTTC CASALRGDAYNEQFF
TRBJ2-1 TRBV29-1 . few TGCAGCGTTGTTATGAGGGGAGTCCCCAATGAACAGTTCTTC CSVVMRGVPNEQFF
TRBJ1-6 TRBV11-2 . few TGTGCCAGCAGCTTATTACCCAGCTATAATTCACCCCTCCACTTT CASSLLPSYNSPLHF
TRBJ2-3 TRBV7-2 . . TGTGCCAGCAGCTGGGCGACTAGTGTGGTAGATACGCAGTATTTT CASSWATSVVDTQYF
TRBJ2-5 TRBV13 TRBD2 few TGTGCCAGCAGCTTGAGTCGGACTAGCGGACAAGAGACCCAGTACTTC CASSLSRTSGQETQYF
TRBJ2-1 TRBV29-1 TRBD2 . TGCAGCGACACACAAGCGGGATCATACAATGAGCAGTTCTTC CSDTQAGSYNEQFF
TRBJ2-5 TRBV10-3 TRBD2 few TGTGCCATCAGGCCTAGCGGGGGACAAGAGACCCAGTACTTC CAIRPSGGQETQYF
TRBJ2-1 TRBV12-3/TRBV12-4 TRBD2 . TGTGCCAGCAGTTTAGAGACCGGGAGGGGGGCCTACAATGAGCAGTTCTTC CASSLETGRGAYNEQFF
TRBJ2-7 TRBV27 TRBD2 few TGTGCCAGCAGTATCACGGGACTAGCGTACCACGAGCAGTACTTC CASSITGLAYHEQYF
TRBJ1-3 TRBV3-1 . few TGTGCCAGCAGCCAAGGAGGAAGCTCTGGAAACACCATATATTTT CASSQGGSSGNTIYF
TRBJ2-1 TRBV29-1 . . TGCAGCGTTGCTGCTTCCTACAATGAGCAGTTCTTC CSVAASYNEQFF
TRBJ2-7 TRBV27 TRBD1 few TGTGCCAGCGGCTCACAGGGGTACTACGAGCAGTACTTC CASGSQGYYEQYF
TRBJ2-5 TRBV20-1 . . TGCAGTGCTGGTCCCAGGGACCAAGAGACCCAGTACTTC CSAGPRDQETQYF
TRBJ2-1 TRBV5-6 TRBD1 . TGTGCCAGCAGCTTAGCACCCGGGACAGGGTTCAATGAGCAGTTCTTC CASSLAPGTGFNEQFF
TRBJ1-1 TRBV29-1 TRBD1 . TGCAGCGTGGGCTTCGACAGGGCGGGGACTGAAGCTTTCTTT CSVGFDRAGTEAFF
TRBJ2-3 TRBV29-1 . . TGCAGCGTTGAAAAGAGAAACACAGATACGCGGTATTTT CSVEKRNTDTRYF
TRBJ1-4 TRBV14 . . TGTGCCGGCAGCCAGGGAGTGACAGGTCCCAATGAAAAACTGTTTTTT CAGSQGVTGPNEKLFF
TRBJ1-1 TRBV18 . . TGTGCCAGCTCACCAAGTTATGTGCGGGACGGGCTGAACACTGAAGCTTTCTTT CASSPSYVRDGLNTEAFF